These 22 T cell receptor beta chains were sequenced from one sample in a study of blood T cells in healthy people across ages. With a J-beta primer mix and a sample-barcoded 5' primer, a second PCR ran 7 to 11 cycles. TCRdb recomputed calls from the 5' RACE reads with MiXCR, one row per CDR3 protein. The table has 1.5 million to 2 million distinct CDR3 sequences, about 50% seen once. The specimen was blood. Receptors were obtained from a woman between 35 and 50 years old in good health.

This clonotype was detected a few times. The V and J genes are TRBV29-1 and TRBJ1-2; TRBD1 matches at 11 bases. The CDR3 length is 13 residues. V shed 6 bases, J shed 4 bases, and the junction held 4 bases outside the gene matches. Germline lookup yields CDR1 SQVTM and CDR2 ANQGSEA. CDR3 nucleotide sequence: TGCAGCGTCGGGACAGGGGGGTCCTATGGCTACACCTTC. Its translation is CSVGTGGSYGYTF.

The chain links TRBV4-1 to TRBJ1-4; no clear D gene. Germline V gives CDR1 MGHRA, CDR2 YSYEKL. The V end lost 6 bases, the J end lost 8 bases, and 16 bases lay between the germline ends. CDR3 length: 14 amino acids. CDR3: CASRGSGFGEKLFF. CDR3 DNA: TGCGCCAGCAGGGGGTCAGGATTCGGAGAAAAACTGTTTTTT.

The sample holds a few counts of this clonotype. This chain uses TRBV10-3 with TRBJ1-1; TRBD1 matches at 12 bases. The CDR3 totals 15 residues. The junction had 6 bases not matched to a gene; V was cut back by 6 bases and J by 4 bases. Germline V gene lookup returns CDR1 ENHRY and CDR2 SYGVKD. As DNA, the CDR3 is TGTGCCATCAGCGGGACAGGGGGCGGAATCACTGAAGCTTTCTTT. This translates into CAISGTGGGITEAFF.

The genes are TRBV9 and TRBJ1-1, with D hard to call. V shed 4 bases and J shed 1 base, with 14 bases lying between them. CDR3 length: 15 residues. CDR1 is SGDLS and CDR2 is YYNGEE in the germline V gene. The CDR3 nucleotides are TGTGCCAGCAGCCCCACCCTGGTTCGGAACACTGAAGCTTTCTTT. Protein sequence: CASSPTLVRNTEAFF.

The chain couples TRBV9 to TRBJ1-2, with 9 bases lining up with TRBD1. Germline assignment: CDR1 SGDLS and CDR2 YYNGEE. This CDR3 region has 16 residues. V shed 4 bases, J shed 0 bases, and the junction held 7 bases outside the gene matches. CDR3 bases: TGTGCCAGCAGCACCCACCGGGACAGGGCTAACTATGGCTACACCTTC. Its translation: CASSTHRDRANYGYTF.

A note on this clonotype: A read error may be the cause here, since a much bigger clone is one base away. The CDR3 DNA follows: TGTGCCAGCAGTTCCGTCAGGGACGAGCAGTACTTC. Amino acid sequence: CASSSVRDEQYF. V and J are TRBV28 and TRBJ2-4; weak D call: TRBD1 (5 bases). The J call is uncertain, as TRBJ2-7 better fits the DNA end. The CDR3 runs to 12 residues. In germline, CDR1 is MDHEN, CDR2 SYDVKM.

The table lists this clonotype with a few counts. This sequence joins TRBV7-9 and TRBJ2-7; possible D gene TRBD2, 6 bases. In germline, CDR1 is SEHNR, CDR2 FQNEAQ (reference sequence). The CDR3 consists of 16 residues. V was clipped by 5 bases and J by 2 bases, with 19 bases between them. Here the CDR3 DNA reads TGTGCCAGCAGCATGTCGAGTGGGGGGTCGGCCTACGAGCAGTACTTC. It is translated as CASSMSSGGSAYEQYF.

This clonotype has more than one count but fewer than ten. V usage is TRBV7-9 and J usage is TRBJ1-4, with 7 bases that match TRBD1. Looked up from germline, CDR1 is SEHNR and CDR2 is FQNEAQ (reference sequence). Losses at the gene ends were 2 bases for V and 8 bases for J; bases not matched to a gene: 5. The CDR3 contains 14 residues. The CDR3 region is CASSLKGAQEKLFF. Written as DNA, the CDR3 is TGTGCCAGCAGCTTAAAGGGGGCGCAAGAAAAACTGTTTTTT. Combining the CDR3 with reference TRBV7-9 and TRBJ1-4 gives the whole variable domain DTGVSQNPRHKITKRGQNVTFRCDPISEHNRLYWYRQTLGQGPEFLTYFQNEAQLEKSRLLSDRFSAERPKGSFSTLEIQRTEQGDSAMYLCASSLKGAQEKLFFGSGTQLSVL.

The gene calls are TRBV7-2 and TRBJ2-1; 14 positions match TRBD2. Germline loops: CDR1 SGHTA, CDR2 FQGNSA. The length of the CDR3 is 19 residues. The trim removed 1 base at V and 5 bases at J, leaving 10 bases unmatched. DNA for the CDR3: TGTGCCAGCAGCTTAGAGGGACTAGCGGGGGCCGGGAGGGACAATGAGCAGTTCTTC. Translation: CASSLEGLAGAGRDNEQFF.

This clonotype was counted a few times. The chain employs TRBV7-9 and TRBJ2-1; 7 bases agree with TRBD2. With V trimmed by 5 bases and J by 8 bases, 18 bases remained unmatched. The CDR3 is made up of 17 amino acids. Germline V gives CDR1 SEHNR, CDR2 FQNEAQ (reference sequence). CDR3 nucleotides: TGTGCCAGCAGCCTGGATTCCCGCGGCCTCCGGGGGGATGAGCAGTTCTTC. Protein sequence: CASSLDSRGLRGDEQFF. Full variable domain (outside the CDR3, taken from reference TRBV7-9 and TRBJ2-1): DTGVSQNPRHKITKRGQNVTFRCDPISEHNRLYWYRQTLGQGPEFLTYFQNEAQLEKSRLLSDRFSAERPKGSFSTLEIQRTEQGDSAMYLCASSLDSRGLRGDEQFFGPGTRLTVL.

This sequence joins TRBV20-1 and TRBJ2-7, with TRBD2 as a possible D gene (6 bases). Germline-derived CDR1 and CDR2 are DFQATT and SNEGSKA (reference sequence). V lost 5 bases to trimming and J lost 1 base, with 18 bases between them. The CDR3 covers 15 residues. In DNA, the CDR3 is TGCAGTGCTCGGGGGAAAGCGGGCCCTTCCTACGAGCAGTACTTC. Its translation: CSARGKAGPSYEQYF.

This clonotype was recorded a few times. This chain joins TRBV7-2 and TRBJ2-7, with 7 bases matching TRBD1. CDR1 and CDR2 (germline): SGHTA, FQGNSA. The CDR3 totals 16 residues. Trimming removed 5 bases from V and 0 bases from J; junction bases left unmatched: 10. CDR3 in amino acids: CASSGRGRSHSYEQYF. The CDR3 region has the DNA TGTGCCAGCAGCGGTAGGGGGCGCAGCCACTCCTACGAGCAGTACTTC.

This clonotype was detected only a few times. J is TRBJ2-7 and V is TRBV5-1; D gene unclear. With 7 bases removed from V and 6 bases from J, the gap between germline ends came to 8 bases. Germline lookup yields CDR1 SGHRS and CDR2 YFSETQ. CDR3 length: 10 residues. The CDR3 here is CASPIVEQYF. The CDR3 DNA reads as TGCGCCAGCCCCATCGTCGAGCAGTACTTC.

The chain uses TRBV7-2 and TRBJ1-2; 11 bases agree with TRBD1. The V segment lost 4 bases and the J segment 7 bases; nucleotides outside the gene matches: 8. Germline values: CDR1 SGHTA, CDR2 FQGNSA. The CDR3 spans 15 residues. The CDR3 spells CASSSTAGTGGGYTF. CDR3 bases: TGTGCCAGCAGCTCCACCGCCGGGACAGGGGGTGGCTACACCTTC.

The CDR3 loop is CASSLTELSTEAFF. The CDR3, as DNA: TGTGCCAGCAGCTTAACGGAACTGAGCACTGAAGCTTTCTTT. This rearrangement joins TRBV7-9 to TRBJ1-1; D ambiguous. Trimming removed 2 bases at V and 4 bases at J, with 11 bases between. The CDR3 is made up of 14 amino acids. Germline CDR1 SEHNR, CDR2 FQNEAQ (reference sequence).

The V call is TRBV6-2 or TRBV6-3, the J call TRBJ2-5; perhaps D is TRBD1 or TRBD2 (6 bases each). Germline V lookup: CDR1 MNHEY, CDR2 SVGEGT. The CDR3 consists of 14 residues. V was shortened by 5 bases and J by 5 bases, with 15 bases between the two germline ends. The CDR3 loop reads CASSAGHRQETQYF. CDR3 nucleotides: TGTGCCAGCAGTGCGGGACACCGCCAGGAGACCCAGTACTTC.

This clonotype was counted a few times. The genes are TRBV27 and TRBJ2-4; D may be TRBD1 (5 bases). Between the trimmed V and J ends, which lost 6 bases and 0 bases, there was a span of 12 bases. Per germline, CDR1 MNHEY and CDR2 SMNVEV (reference sequence). The CDR3 is made up of 15 amino acids. The CDR3 DNA reads as TGTGCCAGCAGCCCCACGACAGTAGCCAAAAACATTCAGTACTTC. Translation: CASSPTTVAKNIQYF.

The chain uses TRBV5-1 and TRBJ2-3, with 12 positions matching TRBD2. The CDR3 totals 18 residues. Per germline, CDR1 SGHRS and CDR2 YFSETQ. The V and J ends lost 0 bases and 5 bases, in that order; junction bases with no gene match: 10. CDR3 loop: CASSLAPSGGAVGDTQYF. Here the CDR3 DNA reads TGCGCCAGCAGCTTGGCGCCTAGCGGGGGGGCCGTCGGAGATACGCAGTATTTT.

This chain uses TRBV7-3 with TRBJ2-3, with TRBD2 as a possible D gene (6 bases). This CDR3 is built from 15 residues. The germline V gene has CDR1 SGHTA and CDR2 FQGTGA. Trimming shortened V by 5 bases and J by 6 bases, and 18 bases separated the two germline ends. CDR3 loop: CASSPYGGHGDTQYF. The CDR3 nucleotides read TGTGCCAGCAGCCCTTACGGGGGTCATGGGGATACGCAGTATTTT.

For this clonotype: The junction and the germline gene differ at one end; a read error may be behind it. The rearrangement joins TRBV7-8 to TRBJ2-7, with 9 bases that match TRBD2. There are 15 residues in the CDR3. The germline V gene encodes CDR1 SGHVS and CDR2 FQNEAQ. CDR3 DNA: TGTGCCAGCAGCTTAGCGGGCGGGGGGGCCTACGGGCAGTACTTC. As protein: CASSLAGGGAYGQYF.

The chain recombines TRBV20-1 with TRBJ1-5; 7 bases agree with TRBD1. This CDR3 spans 14 amino acids. Germline CDR1 is DFQATT and CDR2 is SNEGSKA (reference sequence). V lost 5 bases and J lost 4; bases outside the gene matches: 8. The CDR3 region has the DNA TGCAGTGCTTCCGACAGGGCTAGGAATCAGCCCCAGCATTTT. Translation: CSASDRARNQPQHF.

This clonotype was seen more than once but under ten times. The chain carries TRBV4-3 and TRBJ2-3; tentatively, D is TRBD2 (5 bases). CDR1 and CDR2 (germline): LGHNA, YSLEER. CDR3 length: 17 residues. The V and J ends lost 3 bases and 1 base respectively, with 17 bases between them. CDR3 residues: CASSHSSTAGGTDTQYF. The CDR3 DNA sequence: TGCGCCAGCAGCCACTCTTCCACGGCCGGGGGCACAGATACGCAGTATTTT.